The clone carrying this T cell receptor (beta chain) was observed a single time. PCR was performed using 60 Vbeta and 13 Jbeta primers. Measured with immunoSEQ multiplex PCR; TCRdb has only the in-frame clones, and not every one. The repertoire holds over 150,000 clones, with 80% as singletons. The CDR3 covers 14 residues. The germline CDR1 and CDR2 sequences are SGHRS and YFSETQ. Deletions cut 3 bases from V and 2 bases from J, with 11 bases between. These data are taken from a study of cytomegalovirus exposure and HLA in healthy donors. Sequencing was performed on PBMCs. The V gene is TRBV5-1, the J gene TRBJ1-1; D not resolved. The receptor was isolated from a boy aged 5-17 years in good health and CMV-seronegative. As DNA, the CDR3 is TGCGCCAGCAGCTGGGCTAGCGGTAACACTGAAGCTTTCTTT. The encoded protein is CASSWASGNTEAFF.